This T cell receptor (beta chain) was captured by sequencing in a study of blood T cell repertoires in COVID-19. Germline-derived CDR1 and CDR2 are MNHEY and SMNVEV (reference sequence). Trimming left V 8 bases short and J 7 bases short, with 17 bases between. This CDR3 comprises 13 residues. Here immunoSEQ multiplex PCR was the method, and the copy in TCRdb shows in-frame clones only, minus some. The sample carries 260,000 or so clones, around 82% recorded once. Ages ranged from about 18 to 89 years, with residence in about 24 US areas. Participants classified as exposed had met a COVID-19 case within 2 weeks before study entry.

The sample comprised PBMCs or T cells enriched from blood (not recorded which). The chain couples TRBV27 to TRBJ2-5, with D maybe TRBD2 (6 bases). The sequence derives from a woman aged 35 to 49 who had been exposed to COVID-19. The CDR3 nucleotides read TGTGCCAGCGGAGCCACCGACGGGGGGACCCAGTACTTC. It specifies CASGATDGGTQYF.